A selection of T cell receptor beta chains follows, all from one sample in a study of cytomegalovirus exposure and HLA in healthy donors. Profiled with immunoSEQ multiplex PCR; TCRdb holds only in-frame clones, not every one. This sample has about 140,000 clones, with 72% found just once. Sequenced: PBMCs. The receptors stem from a man aged 40-49 years in good health and CMV-seronegative. CDR3s include the opening cysteine and the closing phenylalanine or tryptophan. The D gene is left open where the match is weak. A row's size may be missing; if present it is once, few, many or a size class.

V: TRBV9; D: .; length: 13; J: TRBJ2-5; size: .; DNA: TGTGCCAGCAGCGGTACAGGAGTGGAGACCCAGTACTTC; CDR3: CASSGTGVETQYF
V: TRBV5-1; D: TRBD2; length: 17; J: TRBJ2-7; size: .; DNA: TGCGCCAGCAGCTTGGTTTCTAGCGGCCCTAGGGCTTACGAGCAGTACTTC; CDR3: CASSLVSSGPRAYEQYF
V: TRBV2; D: .; length: 13; J: TRBJ1-2; size: .; DNA: TGTGCCAGCAGGGGCAGGGCCAACTATGGCTACACCTTC; CDR3: CASRGRANYGYTF
V: TRBV7-8; D: .; length: 14; J: TRBJ1-1; size: .; DNA: TGTGCCAGCAGCTTACAGGTTTTTAACACTGAAGCTTTCTTT; CDR3: CASSLQVFNTEAFF
V: TRBV10-3; D: .; length: 13; J: TRBJ1-1; size: once; DNA: TGTGCCATCAGGACGGAGATGAACACTGAAGCTTTCTTT; CDR3: CAIRTEMNTEAFF
V: TRBV29-1; D: TRBD2; length: 16; J: TRBJ2-3; size: .; DNA: TGCAGCGTTGCGGGACTAGCGGGAGGGCGCACAGATACGCAGTATTTT; CDR3: CSVAGLAGGRTDTQYF
V: TRBV19; D: TRBD2; length: 15; J: TRBJ2-7; size: .; DNA: TGTGCCAGTACCTCCGGCGCGGGAGGGACCTACGAGCAGTACTTC; CDR3: CASTSGAGGTYEQYF
V: TRBV25-1; D: .; length: 13; J: TRBJ2-7; size: .; DNA: TGTGCCAGCAGCGAACAGGGTTCCTACGAGCAGTACTTC; CDR3: CASSEQGSYEQYF
V: TRBV7-2; D: TRBD2; length: 17; J: TRBJ2-7; size: .; DNA: TGTGCCAGCAGCTTATCTAGCGGGACGATCAAAAACTACGAGCAGTACTTC; CDR3: CASSLSSGTIKNYEQYF
V: TRBV6-5; D: .; length: 13; J: TRBJ1-2; size: .; DNA: TGTGCCAGCAGTTACTCTAGGGGCCCCGGCTACACCTTC; CDR3: CASSYSRGPGYTF
V: TRBV28; D: .; length: 14; J: TRBJ2-6; size: .; DNA: TGTGCCAGCAGTTTTCAGTCTGGGGCCAACGTCCTGACTTTC; CDR3: CASSFQSGANVLTF
V: TRBV2; D: .; length: 12; J: TRBJ2-7; size: .; DNA: TGTGCCAGCGGGGCGACCTCCTACGAGCAGTACTTC; CDR3: CASGATSYEQYF
V: TRBV11-3; D: .; length: 15; J: TRBJ2-3; size: .; DNA: TGTGCCAGCAGCGCTGGAAGAGGGAGAGGGGATACGCAGTATTTT; CDR3: CASSAGRGRGDTQYF
V: TRBV10-3; D: TRBD2; length: 18; J: TRBJ2-1; size: .; DNA: TGTGCCATCAGACTCCACGGGACTAGCGGGGCTTCCTACAATGAGCAGTTCTTC; CDR3: CAIRLHGTSGASYNEQFF
V: TRBV7-9; D: .; length: 15; J: TRBJ2-7; size: .; DNA: TGTGCCAGCAGCTTTGCCTCAGGGATGGATCGGGAGCAGTACTTC; CDR3: CASSFASGMDREQYF
V: TRBV2; D: .; length: 13; J: TRBJ2-7; size: .; DNA: TGTGCCAGCAGTGGGAGTACCAATCTAGTATTGTACTTC; CDR3: CASSGSTNLVLYF
V: TRBV7-8; D: .; length: 14; J: TRBJ2-2; size: few; DNA: TGTGCCAGCAGCACCCGCCGCGAAATGGGGGAGCTGTTTTTT; CDR3: CASSTRREMGELFF
V: TRBV29-1; D: .; length: 12; J: TRBJ2-7; size: .; DNA: TGCAGCGTTGAGGACGGAGGCTACGAGCAGTACTTC; CDR3: CSVEDGGYEQYF
V: TRBV5-1; D: TRBD1; length: 15; J: TRBJ1-1; size: .; DNA: TGCGCCAGCAGCGCCTCGACAGGGATATATACTGAAGCTTTCTTT; CDR3: CASSASTGIYTEAFF
V: TRBV7-9; D: TRBD1; length: 16; J: TRBJ1-2; size: .; DNA: TGTGCCAGCAACGGCGGACAGGGGGCCTCTTTCTATGGCTACACCTTC; CDR3: CASNGGQGASFYGYTF
V: TRBV4-2; D: TRBD2; length: 17; J: TRBJ2-7; size: .; DNA: TGTGCCAGCAGCCGTCATCAGACTAGCGGAGACCCCGGGGAGCAGTACTTC; CDR3: CASSRHQTSGDPGEQYF
V: TRBV18; D: .; length: 13; J: TRBJ2-2; size: once; DNA: TGTGCCAGCTCTCCCAGCGGTACCGGGGAGCTGTTTTTT; CDR3: CASSPSGTGELFF
V: TRBV7-2; D: TRBD2; length: 14; J: TRBJ2-7; size: .; DNA: TGTGCCAGCAGCCCCGGGACTAGCGGGAGTCGGCAGTACTTC; CDR3: CASSPGTSGSRQYF
V: TRBV11-2; D: TRBD1; length: 17; J: TRBJ1-1; size: once; DNA: TGTGCCAGCAGGACAGGGACAGGGGCAGGGTTTCGCACTGAAGCTTTCTTT; CDR3: CASRTGTGAGFRTEAFF
V: TRBV21-1; D: .; length: 14; J: TRBJ2-7; size: .; DNA: TGTGCCAGCAGCGGTAGGCTGGACGGACATGAGCAGTACTTC; CDR3: CASSGRLDGHEQYF
V: TRBV10-3; D: .; length: 15; J: TRBJ2-5; size: .; DNA: TGTGCCATCAGTGAGTCGGCTAGCGTGGAAGAGACCCAGTACTTC; CDR3: CAISESASVEETQYF
V: TRBV7-9; D: TRBD1; length: 14; J: TRBJ1-6; size: .; DNA: TGTGCCAGCAGCATCCAGGGGGCCGATTCACCCCTCCACTTT; CDR3: CASSIQGADSPLHF
V: TRBV4-1; D: TRBD2; length: 16; J: TRBJ2-7; size: .; DNA: TGCGCCAGCAGCCAAGAAATCGGGGGGTTGTCCTACGAGCAGTACTTC; CDR3: CASSQEIGGLSYEQYF
V: TRBV7-3; D: TRBD2; length: 14; J: TRBJ2-4; size: .; DNA: TGTGCCAGCAGCCTTGCGGGGGGCAAAAACATTCAGTACTTC; CDR3: CASSLAGGKNIQYF